The 20 T cell receptor beta chains below all came from one sample that was sequenced in a study of CD8 T cells in ankylosing spondylitis. TCRdb re-called the 5' RACE reads through MiXCR, storing one row per CDR3 protein. The table shows about 170,000 distinct CDR3 sequences, with approximately 20% occurring only once. The sample was blood, either unsorted or a sorted T cell fraction (not recorded which). These receptors originate from a male donor with ankylosing spondylitis or in good health (not recorded which).

At least ten counts were recorded for this clonotype. The chain uses TRBV20-1 and TRBJ2-2, with D unclear. Germline V gene sequence: CDR1 DFQATT, CDR2 SNEGSKA (reference sequence). This CDR3 is built from 13 residues. Trimming removed 4 bases from V and 4 bases from J, with 10 bases in between. CDR3 nucleotides: TGCAGTGCTACGAATCGTGCCACCGGGGAGCTGTTTTTT. Amino acid sequence: CSATNRATGELFF.

This clonotype was seen only a few times. The chain is built from TRBV6-1 and TRBJ2-1; TRBD2 matches at 12 bases. J was trimmed by 7 bases and V by 2 bases; bases with no gene match: 9. Germline CDR1 is MNHNS and CDR2 is SASEGT. CDR3 length: 17 residues. This chain's CDR3 is CASSEMLAGGNTNEQFF. The CDR3 DNA reads TGTGCCAGCAGTGAAATGCTAGCGGGAGGGAATACAAATGAGCAGTTCTTC.

This clonotype was detected ten times or more. V usage is TRBV24-1 and J usage is TRBJ1-5; D remains unclear. CDR3 length equals 14 residues. CDR1 is KGHDR and CDR2 is SFDVKD in the germline V gene. The germline V and J ends were trimmed by 6 bases and 0 bases, with 8 bases remaining between them. The CDR3 DNA reads TGTGCCACCAGTCCCCAGCATAGCAATCAGCCCCAGCATTTT. It codes for CATSPQHSNQPQHF.

The CDR3 bases are TGTGCCAGCAGAAATCACGGGGGAACCTACGAGCAGTACTTC. This translates into CASRNHGGTYEQYF. The chain has TRBV13 and TRBJ2-7, with D perhaps matching TRBD2 (6 bases). This CDR3 has 14 amino acids. Germline V gene data show CDR1 as PRHDT and CDR2 as FYEKMQ (reference sequence). Trimming took off 6 bases at V and 2 bases at J, with 14 bases between the two ends.

This clonotype was counted ten times or more. CDR3 in amino acids: CSVEGSGKNYEQFF. CDR3 bases: TGCAGCGTTGAAGGTAGCGGGAAAAACTATGAGCAGTTCTTC. The chain uses TRBV29-1 and TRBJ2-1; the match to TRBD2 covers 8 bases. Germline CDR1 is SQVTM and CDR2 is ANQGSEA. CDR3 size: 14 residues. The V segment lost 1 base and the J segment 8 bases; nucleotides outside the gene matches: 7.

The sample holds a few counts of this clonotype. This chain connects TRBV29-1 to TRBJ2-1; no definite D call. The germline V gene encodes CDR1 SQVTM and CDR2 ANQGSEA. This CDR3 contains 11 residues. V gave up 7 bases and J gave up 9 bases, with 13 bases separating them. The CDR3 loop is CSADAGLEQFF. The CDR3 region has the DNA TGCAGCGCCGACGCCGGGCTTGAGCAGTTCTTC.

This chain links TRBV18 with TRBJ2-1, with 7 bases fitting TRBD2. Losses at the gene ends were 5 bases for V and 4 bases for J; bases not matched to a gene: 5. The germline V gene encodes CDR1 KGHSH and CDR2 LQKENI. The CDR3 is 14 residues long. The CDR3: CASSSGGGYNEQFF. CDR3 coding DNA: TGTGCCAGCTCATCGGGCGGGGGATACAATGAGCAGTTCTTC.

This clonotype has at least ten counts. The chain carries TRBV15 and TRBJ1-5; D not resolved. The CDR3 consists of 14 residues. Germline loops: CDR1 LNHNV, CDR2 YYDKDF (reference sequence). V dropped 0 bases and J dropped 7 bases, with 10 bases sitting between them. The chain's CDR3 is CATSRDLGIQPQHF. The CDR3 nucleotides are TGTGCCACCAGCAGAGATCTAGGGATCCAGCCCCAGCATTTT.

Ten or more counts support this clonotype. The chain carries TRBV5-1 and TRBJ2-1; 7 nucleotides agree with TRBD2. The V gene's germline CDR1 is SGHRS and CDR2 YFSETQ. The V segment lost 5 bases and the J segment 9 bases; nucleotides outside the gene matches: 14. This CDR3 is 15 amino acids long. For the CDR3, the DNA is TGCGCCAGCAGTGCTCCAGCGGGAAGGAGTAGTGAGCAGTTCTTC. It codes for CASSAPAGRSSEQFF.

This clonotype was seen repeatedly, ten times or more. V and J are TRBV10-3 and TRBJ2-3; D unresolved. The V gene lost 5 bases and the J gene lost 0 bases, with 6 bases spanning the gap. Germline loops: CDR1 ENHRY, CDR2 SYGVKD. The CDR3 has 13 residues. The CDR3 here is CAISFPSTDTQYF. CDR3 nucleotides: TGTGCCATCAGTTTCCCTAGCACAGATACGCAGTATTTT.

Concerning this clonotype itself: One junction end does not reproduce the germline sequence, and a read error may be involved. The chain is built from TRBV3-1 and TRBJ2-4; 10 bases are a match to TRBD2. Germline V gene lookup returns CDR1 LGHDT and CDR2 YNNKEL (reference sequence). CDR3 size: 16 residues. The CDR3 region is CACSQGPSGSRNIQYF. The CDR3 coding sequence is TGTGCCTGCAGCCAAGGACCTAGCGGGAGCAGAAACATTCAGTACTTC.

This chain connects TRBV25-1 to TRBJ1-5; no clear D. Per germline, CDR1 MGHDK and CDR2 SYGVNS. The CDR3 sequence is 17 residues long. Trimming left V 0 bases short and J 0 bases short, with 12 bases between. This chain's CDR3 is CASSEYPRPVSNQPQHF. In nucleotides, the CDR3 is TGTGCCAGCAGTGAATACCCCCGACCCGTTAGCAATCAGCCCCAGCATTTT.

This rearrangement joins TRBV7-9 to TRBJ2-5; D is undetermined. V gave up 5 bases and J gave up 2 bases, with 6 bases separating them. The length of the CDR3 is 12 residues. Looked up from germline, CDR1 is SEHNR and CDR2 is FQNEAQ (reference sequence). The CDR3 here is CASSQYQETQYF. The CDR3, as DNA: TGTGCCAGCAGCCAGTATCAAGAGACCCAGTACTTC.

This clonotype was recorded at least ten times. The chain has TRBV9 and TRBJ2-5; TRBD1 or TRBD2 may be the D gene (5 bases each). From germline, CDR1 is SGDLS and CDR2 YYNGEE. Trimming stripped 0 bases from V and 5 bases from J, with 14 bases between. The CDR3 has 15 amino acids. CDR3: CASSVVWGSGETQYF. CDR3 sequence (DNA): TGTGCCAGCAGCGTAGTTTGGGGGAGTGGGGAGACCCAGTACTTC.

This chain connects TRBV20-1 to TRBJ1-1, with unresolved D. The CDR3 extends over 11 amino acids. V lost 6 bases and J lost 7, with 12 bases in between. Germline CDR1 reads DFQATT; CDR2 reads SNEGSKA (reference sequence). The CDR3 is CSAPGGLEAFF. DNA of the CDR3: TGCAGTGCCCCCGGAGGTCTTGAAGCTTTCTTT.

This clonotype was observed a handful of times. The V gene is TRBV6-1, the J gene TRBJ2-5; 7 bases are a match to TRBD1. The V segment lost 6 bases and the J segment 0 bases; nucleotides outside the gene matches: 7. CDR3 length: 15 residues. In germline, CDR1 is MNHNS, CDR2 SASEGT. The CDR3 reads CASRRTGVYQETQYF. In DNA form, the CDR3 reads TGTGCCAGCAGACGGACAGGAGTGTACCAAGAGACCCAGTACTTC.

This clonotype showed up just a few times. This chain connects TRBV10-1 to TRBJ2-3, with D perhaps matching TRBD2 (5 bases). The CDR3 runs to 16 residues. Per germline, CDR1 WNHNN and CDR2 SYGVQD (reference sequence). V was cut by 6 bases and J by 5 bases, with 21 bases left in between. The CDR3: CASSRGGDFLGDTQYF. CDR3 bases: TGCGCCAGCAGCCGAGGAGGAGACTTCTTAGGAGATACGCAGTATTTT.

This clonotype has more than one count but fewer than ten. V gene TRBV4-1 combines with J gene TRBJ2-7; D gene ambiguous. The length of the CDR3 is 14 residues. Germline CDR1 MGHRA, CDR2 YSYEKL. With 5 bases removed from V and 6 bases from J, the gap between germline ends came to 17 bases. In nucleotides, the CDR3 is TGCGCCAGCAGCGGGTTCGGACCTTCGGCCGAGCAGTACTTC. Protein product: CASSGFGPSAEQYF.

The V and J genes are TRBV7-2 and TRBJ1-6; D gene uncertain. The CDR3 extends over 13 amino acids. The germline V and J ends were trimmed by 4 bases and 10 bases, with 11 bases remaining between them. CDR1 and CDR2 from the germline V gene are SGHTA and FQGNSA. The CDR3 loop is CASSSGSVSPLHF. DNA of the CDR3: TGTGCCAGCAGCTCCGGCTCAGTGTCACCCCTCCACTTT.

The chain joins TRBV13 to TRBJ2-5, with 9 bases that match TRBD1. V shed 7 bases and J 5 bases; nucleotides not matched to a gene: 14. Germline CDR1 and CDR2: PRHDT and FYEKMQ (reference sequence). CDR3 size: 16 residues. In nucleotides, the CDR3 is TGTGCCAGCACCTCCCCAGGGACAGGGCCAAGGGAGACCCAGTACTTC. It codes for CASTSPGTGPRETQYF.